This TCR beta chain stems from a study of cytomegalovirus exposure and HLA in healthy donors. The PCR was carried out with 60 Vbeta primers and 13 Jbeta primers. The method was immunoSEQ multiplex PCR; TCRdb's version includes in-frame clones alone and lacks a portion of them. The sample lists more than 130,000 clones, approximately 80% seen once, with 5% to 5.5% in the top ten. The receptor's source is a male donor in good health and CMV-seronegative. What was sequenced was PBMCs.

CDR3 residues: CASSLQGEYNSPLHF. For the CDR3, the DNA is TGTGCCAGCAGCCTACAGGGAGAGTATAATTCACCCCTCCACTTT. The chain uses TRBV7-8 and TRBJ1-6; D perhaps matches TRBD1 (6 bases). The CDR3 loop spans 15 amino acids. The V gene's germline CDR1 is SGHVS and CDR2 FQNEAQ. Trimming removed 5 bases at V and 4 bases at J, with 12 bases between.